This is a list of T cell receptor beta chains from one sample in a study of OX40 agonist ivuxolimab in advanced cancers. The data were produced by immunoSEQ multiplex PCR, yet TCRdb's version contains in-frame clones alone and is incomplete. The repertoire holds 100,000 to 130,000 clones, with more than 85% as singletons. The source material was CD4+ or CD8+ T cells sorted from blood, sampled in a trial of the OX40 agonist ivuxolimab. The source is an adult with an advanced solid tumor such as melanoma, head and neck, liver or kidney cancer. Both conserved end residues are part of each CDR3. The order of the fields is V gene, J gene, D gene, CDR3 protein. The D gene is left open where the match is weak.

TRBV6-1	TRBJ2-5	TRBD1	CASSATVTGGRGETQYF
TRBV4-1	TRBJ2-1	-	CASSQVGASSYNEQFF
TRBV9	TRBJ1-1	-	CASSDDLRGALNTEAFF
TRBV2	TRBJ1-1	-	CASSEALGRGRAFF
TRBV28	TRBJ2-5	-	CASSNKGQETQYF
TRBV2	TRBJ2-1	-	CASTPGHSYNEQFF
TRBV6-5	TRBJ1-2	-	CASSSVDRPNYGYTF
TRBV7-9	TRBJ1-6	TRBD1	CASSLATTGVNSPLHF
TRBV28	TRBJ2-1	-	CASSSKGVRDNEQFF
TRBV28	TRBJ1-1	-	CASSFYRNTEAFF
TRBV5-4	TRBJ1-1	-	CASSLGNLVRLNTEAFF
TRBV27	TRBJ2-3	TRBD2	CASRRTSGSGGTDTQYF
TRBV12-5	TRBJ2-7	TRBD2	CASGAGLAGGYEQYF
TRBV11-3	TRBJ2-5	-	CASSLVGKETQYF
TRBV28	TRBJ1-5	-	CASSLSRGLSLYSNQPQHF
TRBV11-2	TRBJ1-1	-	CASSLEAGTEAFF
TRBV7-9	TRBJ2-7	-	CASSPPGTNYEQYF
TRBV18	TRBJ2-5	-	CASSPLGSGTQETQYF
TRBV9	TRBJ1-1	-	CASSVGPGTPNTEAFF
TRBV19	TRBJ2-4	-	CASSFIIAKNIQYF
TRBV5-4	TRBJ1-1	-	CASISGTMNTEAFF
TRBV5-8	TRBJ2-2	TRBD2	CASSRTRYTGELFF
TRBV18	TRBJ2-7	-	CASSPERQVSYEQYF
TRBV5-1	TRBJ2-1	TRBD2	CASSLGLAGYNEQFF
TRBV27	TRBJ1-5	-	CASSFTAYSNQPQHF
TRBV28	TRBJ2-4	-	CASSYRWGSYIQYF
TRBV28	TRBJ1-2	TRBD1	CASSATGVDYGYTF
TRBV9	TRBJ2-1	TRBD2	CASSVSASGYNEQFF
TRBV30	TRBJ1-4	-	CAWRLPGPKGGEKLFF
TRBV7-2	TRBJ2-1	-	CASSLAGEQFF
TRBV7-9	TRBJ1-5	TRBD1	CASSRHRGQLGNQPQHF
TRBV19	TRBJ1-2	TRBD1	CASSRNIRTGDDYGYTF
TRBV7-3	TRBJ2-7	TRBD1	CASSSTGSYEQYF
TRBV9	TRBJ1-3	TRBD1	CASSLDRVSGNTIYF
TRBV20-1	TRBJ2-3	-	CSCYTDTQYF
TRBV6-5	TRBJ2-7	-	CASSYSGAKSYEQYF
TRBV7-2	TRBJ2-3	-	CASSSRRQFTDTQYF
TRBV5-4	TRBJ1-2	-	CASSPWREAPNYGYTF
TRBV7-8	TRBJ2-7	-	CASSFGKGSYEQYF
TRBV19	TRBJ1-5	TRBD1	CASRDRGLSNQPQHF
TRBV19	TRBJ2-7	-	CASSNLRTALTYEQYF